This paragraph covers one T cell receptor beta chain sequence. The data were obtained in a study of T cell changes during pregnancy in multiple sclerosis. This table comes from immunoSEQ multiplex PCR, and its TCRdb copy is limited to in-frame clones, with some not included. Counted here are tens of thousands of clones, just over 90% occurring once; the ten biggest clones make up approximately 1.2%. The source is a female donor with multiple sclerosis, enrolled in a pregnancy study. The source material was peripheral blood, sampled in the second trimester of pregnancy.

CDR3 region: CATMQGGFGTEAFF. The CDR3 DNA reads TGTGCCACCATGCAGGGGGGCTTTGGCACTGAAGCTTTCTTT. The V call is TRBV15, the J call TRBJ1-1; 7 nucleotides align to TRBD1. J gave up 4 bases and V 7 bases, and 9 bases lay outside the gene matches. Germline-derived CDR1 and CDR2 are LNHNV and YYDKDF (reference sequence). This CDR3 has 14 residues.